Presented here are 22 T cell receptor beta chains from one specimen sequenced in a study of regulatory T cells in long-lasting Graves disease. Time point indicated: persistent/refractory GD, antithyroid drugs over 5 years with positive TRAb. PBMCs were the source of the RNA used for TCR sequencing. For TCR beta, libraries came from iRepertoire HTBI primers and Arm-PCR of CDR3 regions. TCRdb independently ran MiXCR on the multiplex PCR reads; one entry per CDR3 protein. The data contain some 420,000 distinct CDR3 sequences, approximately 23% of them singletons. The sequencing used peripheral blood mononuclear cells (PBMCs), collected when the disease was refractory, from a patient treated with antithyroid drugs. The source of these receptors is a female donor with Graves disease.

Remarks on this clonotype: An end of the junction does not agree with germline; a read error may underlie this. The chain has TRBV24-1 and TRBJ2-4; tentatively, D is TRBD1 (7 bases). This CDR3 is built from 13 residues. The V gene's germline CDR1 is KGHDR and CDR2 SFDVKD. The CDR3 sequence is CATSDFFRGEKFF. The CDR3 DNA follows: TGTGCCACCAGTGATTTCTTCAGGGGGGAGAAGTTCTTC.

The chain carries TRBV19 and TRBJ2-6; no clear D. The V and J ends lost 7 bases and 7 bases respectively, with 11 bases between them. CDR3 size: 13 residues. Germline CDR1 is LNHDA and CDR2 is SQIVND (reference sequence). The CDR3 DNA reads TGTGCCAGTACCTCCGCAGCAGCCAACGTCCTGACTTTC. Its translation is CASTSAAANVLTF. Combining the CDR3 with reference TRBV19 and TRBJ2-6 gives the whole variable domain DGGITQSPKYLFRKEGQNVTLSCEQNLNHDAMYWYRQDPGQGLRLIYYSQIVNDFQKGDIAEGYSVSREKKESFPLTVTSAQKNPTAFYLCASTSAAANVLTFGAGSRLTVL.

V usage is TRBV20-1 and J usage is TRBJ1-5; no clear D. Between the trimmed V and J ends, which lost 2 bases and 0 bases, there was a span of 14 bases. Per the germline V gene, CDR1 is DFQATT and CDR2 is SNEGSKA (reference sequence). The CDR3 length is 16 residues. The CDR3: CSARNSGGDSNQPQHF. The CDR3 DNA reads TGCAGTGCTAGAAATAGCGGTGGGGATAGCAATCAGCCCCAGCATTTT.

The chain links TRBV19 to TRBJ1-5; tentatively, D is TRBD1 (6 bases). This CDR3 comprises 14 residues. Between the trimmed V and J ends, which lost 5 bases and 6 bases, there was a span of 14 bases. CDR1 and CDR2 from the germline V gene are LNHDA and SQIVND (reference sequence). CDR3 bases: TGTGCCAGTAGTGCACCCGGGACATTTCAGCCCCAGCATTTT. Its translation: CASSAPGTFQPQHF. Using reference TRBV19 and TRBJ1-5 for the parts outside the CDR3, the full variable domain is DGGITQSPKYLFRKEGQNVTLSCEQNLNHDAMYWYRQDPGQGLRLIYYSQIVNDFQKGDIAEGYSVSREKKESFPLTVTSAQKNPTAFYLCASSAPGTFQPQHFGDGTRLSIL.

This clonotype appeared a few times. This sequence joins TRBV6-1 and TRBJ2-7; D perhaps matches TRBD1 (5 bases). V was pared by 5 bases and J by 4 bases, with 12 bases between. CDR3 length: 13 residues. Looked up from germline, CDR1 is MNHNS and CDR2 is SASEGT. CDR3 region: CASSLAAGYEQYF. The CDR3 nucleotides read TGTGCCAGCAGTCTCGCCGCAGGGTACGAGCAGTACTTC.

Many counts were recorded for this clonotype. The gene calls are TRBV5-1 and TRBJ1-5; no clear D. V lost 1 base, J lost 6 bases, and 5 bases lay in between. Germline CDR1 and CDR2: SGHRS and YFSETQ. The CDR3 totals 12 residues. The CDR3 protein is CASSLRVQPQHF. The CDR3 bases are TGCGCCAGCAGCTTGCGGGTTCAGCCCCAGCATTTT.

This clonotype was seen ten or more times. As DNA, the CDR3 is TGTGCCAGCAGCCCGCCCTTCCTTACGGAGGCTTTCTTT. Its translation: CASSPPFLTEAFF. V and J are TRBV7-2 and TRBJ1-1; D not certain. The germline CDR1 and CDR2 sequences are SGHTA and FQGNSA. This CDR3 is 13 amino acids long. Trimming pared 5 bases from V and 11 bases from J, leaving 18 bases between. Full variable domain (outside the CDR3, taken from reference TRBV7-2 and TRBJ1-1): GAGVSQSPSNKVTEKGKDVELRCDPISGHTALYWYRQSLGQGLEFLIYFQGNSAPDKSGLPSDRFSAERTGGSVSTLTIQRTQQEDSAVYLCASSPPFLTEAFFGQGTRLTVV.

This clonotype was counted ten times or more. The rearrangement joins TRBV12-3 or TRBV12-4 to TRBJ2-7; no clear D gene. Trimming stripped 2 bases from V and 0 bases from J, with 5 bases between. This CDR3 contains 13 residues. The CDR3 spells CASSLWSSYEQYF. CDR3 DNA: TGTGCCAGCAGTTTATGGAGCTCCTACGAGCAGTACTTC.

This clonotype has just a few counts. The chain recombines TRBV29-1 with TRBJ1-1; 10 bases match TRBD1. CDR3 length: 14 residues. Per germline, CDR1 SQVTM and CDR2 ANQGSEA. V lost 6 bases, J lost 1 base, and 5 bases stayed unmatched. The CDR3, as DNA: TGCAGCGTCGCCCGACAGGGGGCGAACACTGAAGCTTTCTTT. Amino acids: CSVARQGANTEAFF.

This clonotype was observed many times. The chain has TRBV2 and TRBJ1-1; D remains ambiguous. CDR1 is SNHLY, CDR2 FYNNEI, per germline. Trimming took off 3 bases at V and 0 bases at J, with 8 bases between the two ends. This CDR3 spans 14 amino acids. CDR3 region: CASSDGRLNTEAFF. The DNA of the CDR3 is TGTGCCAGCAGTGACGGCAGGTTGAACACTGAAGCTTTCTTT. The whole variable domain, filled in from reference TRBV2 and TRBJ1-1, reads EPEVTQTPSHQVTQMGQEVILRCVPISNHLYFYWYRQILGQKVEFLVSFYNNEISEKSEIFDDQFSVERPDGSNFTLKIRSTKLEDSAMYFCASSDGRLNTEAFFGQGTRLTVV.

This clonotype was seen only a few times. The chain carries TRBV5-1 and TRBJ1-5; the match to TRBD1 covers 7 bases. The trim removed 0 bases at V and 5 bases at J, leaving 2 bases unmatched. Germline V gives CDR1 SGHRS, CDR2 YFSETQ. The CDR3 is made up of 14 amino acids. CDR3 region: CASSLEGADQPQHF. DNA for the CDR3: TGCGCCAGCAGCTTGGAGGGGGCCGATCAGCCCCAGCATTTT. Filled out from reference TRBV5-1 and TRBJ1-5, the complete variable domain reads KAGVTQTPRYLIKTRGQQVTLSCSPISGHRSVSWYQQTPGQGLQFLFEYFSETQRNKGNFPGRFSGRQFSNSRSEMNVSTLELGDSALYLCASSLEGADQPQHFGDGTRLSIL.

This clonotype appeared a single time. The chain couples TRBV7-9 to TRBJ2-7; no definite D call. The CDR3 totals 14 residues. Germline assignment: CDR1 SEHNR and CDR2 FQNEAQ (reference sequence). The V end lost 4 bases, the J end lost 0 bases, and 10 bases lay between the germline ends. Here the CDR3 reads CASSYTLGSYEQYF. CDR3 DNA: TGTGCCAGCAGCTACACTCTAGGCTCCTACGAGCAGTACTTC.

This clonotype was picked up many times. The chain recombines TRBV2 with TRBJ2-1; D is unresolved. Per the germline V gene, CDR1 is SNHLY and CDR2 is FYNNEI. There are 16 residues in the CDR3. The V end was cut by 4 bases, the J end by 4 bases, with 17 bases between. The DNA for the CDR3 is TGTGCCAGCAGTGTTGACGCAATCTTATCATACAATGAGCAGTTCTTC. This codes for CASSVDAILSYNEQFF.

The sample holds many counts of this clonotype. The rearrangement joins TRBV7-3 to TRBJ2-5; D possibly matches TRBD1 or TRBD2 (5 bases each). CDR1 and CDR2 (germline): SGHTA, FQGTGA. V gave up 5 bases and J gave up 6 bases, with 13 bases separating them. This CDR3 region has 13 residues. The CDR3 region is CASSPGPPQTQYF. Here the CDR3 DNA reads TGTGCCAGCAGCCCGGGACCGCCTCAGACCCAGTACTTC. Full variable domain (missing parts from reference TRBV7-3 and TRBJ2-5): GAGVSQTPSNKVTEKGKYVELRCDPISGHTALYWYRQSLGQGPEFLIYFQGTGAADDSGLPNDRFFAVRPEGSVSTLKIQRTERGDSAVYLCASSPGPPQTQYFGPGTRLLVL.

This clonotype was detected many times. The CDR3 DNA sequence: TGTGCCAGCAGACCAGGGGGGTACAATGGCTACACCTTC. Translated, it gives CASRPGGYNGYTF. V is TRBV6-1 and J is TRBJ1-2; 7 nucleotides agree with TRBD1. The CDR3 sequence is 13 residues long. V was clipped by 6 bases and J by 6 bases; unmatched bases: 7. Germline V gene data show CDR1 as MNHNS and CDR2 as SASEGT.

This clonotype was seen only a few times. The rearrangement links TRBV6-2 or TRBV6-3 to TRBJ1-5; possibly TRBD1 for D (5 bases). Germline assignment: CDR1 MNHEY and CDR2 SVGEGT. The CDR3 is made up of 16 amino acids. V was shortened by 6 bases and J by 5 bases, with 20 bases between the two germline ends. CDR3 amino acids: CASRKSQGMGDQPQHF. For the CDR3, the DNA is TGTGCCAGCAGAAAGAGTCAGGGTATGGGGGATCAGCCCCAGCATTTT.

The sample holds many counts of this clonotype. The chain uses TRBV6-1 and TRBJ1-2; tentative D call: TRBD1 (5 bases). This CDR3 is 11 amino acids long. V shed 6 bases and J shed 8 bases, with 10 bases lying between them. CDR1 and CDR2 from the germline V gene are MNHNS and SASEGT. The CDR3 sequence: CASRPGLGYTF. Written as DNA, the CDR3 is TGTGCCAGCAGGCCAGGGCTCGGCTACACCTTC.

This clonotype was counted many times. This chain uses TRBV7-2 with TRBJ2-7; TRBD2 matches 7 bases. Losses at the gene ends were 5 bases for V and 2 bases for J; bases not matched to a gene: 15. This CDR3 has 17 amino acids. Germline V gene data show CDR1 as SGHTA and CDR2 as FQGNSA. The CDR3 sequence: CASSHLPRSGTTYEQYF. The CDR3 coding sequence is TGTGCCAGCAGCCACCTACCCAGGAGCGGGACTACCTACGAGCAGTACTTC.

This clonotype was counted ten times or more. V gene TRBV24-1 combines with J gene TRBJ2-4; 9 positions agree with TRBD2. The junction had 0 bases not matched to a gene; V was cut back by 4 bases and J by 0 bases. Per germline, CDR1 KGHDR and CDR2 SFDVKD. The CDR3 is 15 amino acids. This CDR3 reads CATSEAGGAKNIQYF. CDR3 in DNA: TGTGCCACCAGTGAAGCGGGAGGAGCCAAAAACATTCAGTACTTC.

This clonotype was found many times. This rearrangement joins TRBV12-3 or TRBV12-4 to TRBJ1-1, with TRBD1 matching 10 bases. The CDR3 totals 13 residues. The J segment lost 5 bases and the V segment lost 6 bases, leaving 3 bases of the junction unmatched. The DNA for the CDR3 is TGTGCCAGCAGGGGGACAGGGGAAACTGAAGCTTTCTTT. It codes for CASRGTGETEAFF.

This clonotype was picked up many times. The genes are TRBV6-2 or TRBV6-3 and TRBJ2-7, with TRBD2 matching over 13 bases. V shed 6 bases, J shed 5 bases, and the junction held 7 bases outside the gene matches. Germline V gene sequence: CDR1 MNHEY, CDR2 SVGEGT. The CDR3 extends over 15 amino acids. The CDR3 loop is CASRGLAGASDEQYF. CDR3 DNA: TGTGCCAGCAGAGGACTAGCGGGAGCCTCGGACGAGCAGTACTTC.

This clonotype was detected only once. A much larger clone is a single base away; this may be a read error. This chain links TRBV7-2 with TRBJ2-6, with D maybe TRBD1 (6 bases). This CDR3 comprises 15 residues. V was clipped by 3 bases and J by 2 bases, with 8 bases between them. Looked up from germline, CDR1 is SGHTA and CDR2 is FQGNSA. CDR3 amino acids: CTSSFGTTGANVLTF. Written as DNA, the CDR3 is TGTACCAGCAGCTTCGGGACAACTGGGGCCAACGTCCTGACTTTC.